The 20 T cell receptor beta chains listed next were all sequenced from one sample in a study of blood T cell repertoires in COVID-19. Data came from immunoSEQ multiplex PCR; TCRdb stores just in-frame clones and leaves some out. Among a few hundred thousand clones listed, around 93% were seen once. Sequences were obtained from PBMCs or T cells enriched from blood (not recorded which). The receptor source for this set is a human donor in a cohort exposed to, infected with or recovered from COVID-19 (not recorded which). The donor label of this sample is uncertain.

For the CDR3, the DNA is TGTGCCAGCAGCCCTGGGCCTAGCGGGGGGACAGATACGCAGTATTTT. It translates to CASSPGPSGGTDTQYF. This chain connects TRBV9 to TRBJ2-3; 11 bases match TRBD2. From germline, CDR1 is SGDLS and CDR2 YYNGEE. The CDR3 loop spans 16 amino acids. V gave up 4 bases and J gave up 3 bases; unmatched junction bases: 7.

The chain couples TRBV5-1 to TRBJ1-1, with a tentative D call TRBD1 (5 bases). Trimming stripped 2 bases from V and 7 bases from J, with 9 bases between. The CDR3 runs to 12 residues. Germline lookup yields CDR1 SGHRS and CDR2 YFSETQ. The CDR3 DNA is TGCGCCAGCAGCTTAGGGGTTGATGAAGCTTTCTTT. Residues: CASSLGVDEAFF.

As to this clone: Distinct nucleotide sequences in the sample also encode this CDR3. This chain connects TRBV7-9 to TRBJ1-1; D gene unclear. This CDR3 spans 15 amino acids. CDR1 is SEHNR, CDR2 FQNEAQ, per germline (reference sequence). Trimming took off 0 bases at V and 3 bases at J, with 11 bases between the two ends. CDR3 coding DNA: TGTGCCAGCAGCTTAGCAGGGCGGGGATACACTGAAGCTTTCTTT. It specifies CASSLAGRGYTEAFF. Combining the CDR3 with reference TRBV7-9 and TRBJ1-1 gives the whole variable domain DTGVSQNPRHKITKRGQNVTFRCDPISEHNRLYWYRQTLGQGPEFLTYFQNEAQLEKSRLLSDRFSAERPKGSFSTLEIQRTEQGDSAMYLCASSLAGRGYTEAFFGQGTRLTVV.

The chain carries TRBV11-2 and TRBJ1-4, with 8 bases lining up with TRBD1. CDR3 length equals 15 residues. The V and J ends lost 6 bases and 8 bases, in that order; junction bases with no gene match: 11. Germline V gene data show CDR1 as SGHAT and CDR2 as FQNNGV. DNA of the CDR3: TGTGCCAGCAGAGAGGACAGGGACCGGTACGAAAAACTGTTTTTT. Protein: CASREDRDRYEKLFF.

The V call is TRBV6-1, the J call TRBJ1-2; no definite D call. This CDR3 spans 15 amino acids. Germline CDR1 and CDR2: MNHNS and SASEGT. The V gene lost 0 bases and the J gene lost 4 bases, with 12 bases spanning the gap. The CDR3: CASSEAREGGYGYTF. The CDR3 DNA reads as TGTGCCAGCAGTGAAGCGCGAGAGGGTGGCTATGGCTACACCTTC.

The chain has TRBV11-2 and TRBJ2-1; 14 bases align to TRBD2. The CDR3 contains 16 residues. From germline, CDR1 is SGHAT and CDR2 FQNNGV. The V and J ends lost 4 bases and 6 bases, in that order; junction bases with no gene match: 5. The CDR3 bases are TGTGCCAGCAGCTCGCTCGGGACTAGCGGGAGCAATGAGCAGTTCTTC. Its translation: CASSSLGTSGSNEQFF.

The chain employs TRBV6-2 or TRBV6-3 and TRBJ1-5, with D possibly being TRBD1 (5 bases). Between the trimmed V and J ends, which lost 4 bases and 0 bases, there was a span of 16 bases. The CDR3 runs 17 residues. Germline V gene data show CDR1 as MNHEY and CDR2 as SVGEGT. The CDR3 spells CASSSPWRDHSNQPQHF. The DNA of the CDR3 is TGTGCCAGCAGTTCCCCCTGGAGGGACCATAGCAATCAGCCCCAGCATTTT.

The V gene is TRBV19, the J gene TRBJ1-5; TRBD1 is a possible D gene (5 bases). The CDR3 length is 17 residues. CDR1 is LNHDA, CDR2 SQIVND, per germline (reference sequence). Trimming stripped 5 bases from V and 0 bases from J, with 17 bases between. In DNA, the CDR3 is TGTGCCAGTAGTCCTCGACAGAAAATATTTAGCAATCAGCCCCAGCATTTT. Its protein is CASSPRQKIFSNQPQHF.

The rearrangement uses TRBV5-1 and TRBJ2-1; 8 bases align to TRBD2. There are 15 residues in the CDR3. V lost 4 bases and J lost 2; bases outside the gene matches: 5. CDR1 is SGHRS, CDR2 YFSETQ, per germline. CDR3 in amino acids: CASSPTGGAYNEQFF. The CDR3 DNA reads as TGCGCCAGCAGCCCCACGGGGGGGGCCTACAATGAGCAGTTCTTC.

J is TRBJ1-2 and V is TRBV11-2; D is uncertain. Deletions cut 5 bases from V and 0 bases from J, with 7 bases between. The CDR3 consists of 13 residues. The germline gives CDR1 SGHAT, CDR2 FQNNGV. The CDR3 loop is CASSVGSNYGYTF. In DNA, the CDR3 is TGTGCCAGCAGCGTCGGGTCTAACTATGGCTACACCTTC.

Many counts were recorded for this clone. This sequence joins TRBV6-6 and TRBJ1-2; 7 bases map to TRBD1. Germline trimming cut 6 bases from V and 6 bases from J; bases unmatched to any gene: 7. CDR3 length: 13 amino acids. Germline V gene lookup returns CDR1 MNHNY and CDR2 SVGAGI (reference sequence). As DNA, the CDR3 is TGTGCCAGCAGGACGACAGGGTTCAATGGCTACACCTTC. Translation gives CASRTTGFNGYTF.

The chain uses TRBV5-5 and TRBJ1-4, with D perhaps TRBD1 (5 bases). CDR1 is SGHKS and CDR2 is YYEKEE in the germline V gene (reference sequence). V gave up 0 bases and J gave up 8 bases, with 17 bases separating them. The CDR3 extends over 16 amino acids. Here the CDR3 DNA reads TGTGCCAGCAGCTTGGTAGGGGAATTCGGAAACGAAAAACTGTTTTTT. This sequence encodes CASSLVGEFGNEKLFF.

V is TRBV15 and J is TRBJ1-4; TRBD1 matches 7 bases. CDR3 length equals 14 residues. Germline-derived CDR1 and CDR2 are LNHNV and YYDKDF (reference sequence). The trim removed 5 bases at V and 8 bases at J, leaving 8 bases unmatched. The chain's CDR3 is CATSRQGEGEKLFF. CDR3 nucleotide sequence: TGTGCCACCAGCCGACAGGGTGAGGGGGAAAAACTGTTTTTT.

J is TRBJ1-5 and V is TRBV30, with D hard to call. V lost 3 bases and J lost 2, with 14 bases in between. This CDR3 region has 15 residues. Germline CDR1 reads GTSNPN; CDR2 reads SVGIG (reference sequence). CDR3 sequence: CAWSGSTFGNQPQHF. Written as DNA, the CDR3 is TGTGCCTGGAGCGGGAGTACCTTTGGCAATCAGCCCCAGCATTTT.

This chain links TRBV12-1 with TRBJ2-3; the table's D call, TRBD2, was not checked against the DNA. TRBV12-1 is a pseudogene segment. The CDR3 extends over 16 amino acids. This chain's CDR3 is CASSSPRGGCTDTQYF. The CDR3 region has the DNA TGTGCCAGCAGCTCCCCTCGCGGGGGGTGCACAGATACGCAGTATTTT.

CDR3 in DNA: TGTGCCAGCAGCGTGCGGGGGGGCACAGATACGCAGTATTTT. Amino acid sequence: CASSVRGGTDTQYF. The chain uses TRBV9 and TRBJ2-3, with 8 positions matching TRBD2. From germline, CDR1 is SGDLS and CDR2 YYNGEE. The CDR3 loop spans 14 amino acids. V lost 2 bases, J lost 1 base, and 0 bases stayed unmatched.

The CDR3 region has the DNA TGTGCCAGCAGTATGAGGGGACAGCACACCGGGGAGCTGTTTTTT. Encoded protein: CASSMRGQHTGELFF. The chain recombines TRBV6-5 with TRBJ2-2, with 7 bases identical to TRBD1. The CDR3 loop spans 15 amino acids. Germline CDR1 and CDR2: MNHEY and SVGAGI. After removal of 5 bases from V and 3 bases from J, the junction contained 6 bases not matched to a gene.

V gene TRBV5-5 combines with J gene TRBJ1-5; D gene unclear. Germline assignment: CDR1 SGHKS and CDR2 YYEKEE (reference sequence). The ends were cut back, 5 bases at V and 3 bases at J, with 18 bases in the middle. The CDR3 is 16 residues long. The CDR3 reads CASRMGGNSVNQPQHF. DNA for the CDR3: TGTGCCAGCAGAATGGGAGGGAACAGCGTCAATCAGCCCCAGCATTTT.

V and J are TRBV7-6 and TRBJ2-7, with D perhaps TRBD2 (6 bases). The length of the CDR3 is 11 residues. Trimming removed 6 bases at V and 7 bases at J, with 10 bases between. Germline V lookup: CDR1 SGHVS, CDR2 FNYEAQ. This chain's CDR3 is CASSLAWEQYF. The CDR3 nucleotides are TGTGCCAGCAGTCTAGCGTGGGAGCAGTACTTC.

J is TRBJ2-3 and V is TRBV7-9, with a tentative D call TRBD2 (6 bases). The V and J ends lost 3 bases and 2 bases respectively, with 15 bases between them. The CDR3 consists of 16 residues. Germline CDR1 reads SEHNR; CDR2 reads FQNEAQ (reference sequence). The CDR3: CASSLRDPLFTDTQYF. DNA for the CDR3: TGTGCCAGCAGCTTGCGGGACCCTCTCTTCACAGATACGCAGTATTTT.